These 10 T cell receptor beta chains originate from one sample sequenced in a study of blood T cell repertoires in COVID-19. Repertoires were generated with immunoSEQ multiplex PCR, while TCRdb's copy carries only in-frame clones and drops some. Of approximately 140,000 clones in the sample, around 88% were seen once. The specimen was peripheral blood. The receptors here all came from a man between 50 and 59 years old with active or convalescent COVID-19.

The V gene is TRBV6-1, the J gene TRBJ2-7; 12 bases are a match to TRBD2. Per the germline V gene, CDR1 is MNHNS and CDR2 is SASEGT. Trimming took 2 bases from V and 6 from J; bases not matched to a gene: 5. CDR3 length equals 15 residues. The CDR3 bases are TGTGCCAGCAGTGAAAAACTAGCGGGAGGAGGCGAGCAGTACTTC. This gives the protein CASSEKLAGGGEQYF.

This CDR3 reads CASSPQGPYGYTF. CDR3 DNA: TGTGCCAGCAGCCCCCAGGGGCCCTATGGCTACACCTTC. The chain links TRBV7-9 to TRBJ1-2; the D gene is possibly TRBD1 (6 bases). Germline values: CDR1 SEHNR, CDR2 FQNEAQ (reference sequence). This CDR3 is built from 13 residues. Trimming removed 5 bases from V and 4 bases from J, with 11 bases in between.

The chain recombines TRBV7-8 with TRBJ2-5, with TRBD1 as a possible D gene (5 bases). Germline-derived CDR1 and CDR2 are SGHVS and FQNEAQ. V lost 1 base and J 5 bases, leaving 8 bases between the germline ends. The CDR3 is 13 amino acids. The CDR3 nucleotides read TGTGCCAGCAGCTTAGTAGGGGTGGAGACCCAGTACTTC. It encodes CASSLVGVETQYF.

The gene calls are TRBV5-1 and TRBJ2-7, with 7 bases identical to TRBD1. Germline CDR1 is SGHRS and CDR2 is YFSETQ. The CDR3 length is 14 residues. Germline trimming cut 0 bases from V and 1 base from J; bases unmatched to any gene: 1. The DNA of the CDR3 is TGCGCCAGCAGCTTGGGGGACAGATCCTACGAGCAGTACTTC. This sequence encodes CASSLGDRSYEQYF.

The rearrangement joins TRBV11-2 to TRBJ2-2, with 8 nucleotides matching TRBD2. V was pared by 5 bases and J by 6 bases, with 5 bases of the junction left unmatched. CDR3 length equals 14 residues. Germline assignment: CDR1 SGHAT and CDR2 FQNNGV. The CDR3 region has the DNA TGTGCCAGCAGCCTGACTAGCGCGGCCGGGGAGCTGTTTTTT. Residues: CASSLTSAAGELFF.

The CDR3 here is CAISTGQGENSPLHF. The CDR3 DNA reads TGTGCCATCAGTACGGGACAGGGAGAGAATTCACCCCTCCACTTT. V gene TRBV10-3 combines with J gene TRBJ1-6; TRBD1 matches at 9 bases. From germline, CDR1 is ENHRY and CDR2 SYGVKD. CDR3 length: 15 amino acids. J was trimmed by 7 bases and V by 5 bases; bases with no gene match: 6.

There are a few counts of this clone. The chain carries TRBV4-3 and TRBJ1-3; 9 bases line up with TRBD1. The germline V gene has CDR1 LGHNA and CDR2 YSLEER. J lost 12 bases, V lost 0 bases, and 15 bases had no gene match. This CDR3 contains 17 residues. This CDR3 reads CASSQEPAGQGRMGIYF. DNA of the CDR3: TGCGCCAGCAGCCAAGAGCCCGCGGGACAGGGCCGTATGGGCATATATTTT.

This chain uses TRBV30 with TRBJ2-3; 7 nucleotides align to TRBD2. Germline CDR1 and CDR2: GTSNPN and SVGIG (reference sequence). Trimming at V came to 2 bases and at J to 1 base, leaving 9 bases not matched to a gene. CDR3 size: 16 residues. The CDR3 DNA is TGTGCCTGGAGTTCAATTCCAGGGAGGGGCACAGATACGCAGTATTTT. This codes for CAWSSIPGRGTDTQYF.

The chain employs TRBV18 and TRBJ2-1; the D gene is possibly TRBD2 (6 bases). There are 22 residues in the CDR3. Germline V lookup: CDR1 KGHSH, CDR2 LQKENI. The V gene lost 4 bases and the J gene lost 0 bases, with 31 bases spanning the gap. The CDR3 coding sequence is TGTGCCAGCTCACAACGAAATACAGCCGGGACTCTTTTAGGAGACTCCTACAATGAGCAGTTCTTC. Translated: CASSQRNTAGTLLGDSYNEQFF.

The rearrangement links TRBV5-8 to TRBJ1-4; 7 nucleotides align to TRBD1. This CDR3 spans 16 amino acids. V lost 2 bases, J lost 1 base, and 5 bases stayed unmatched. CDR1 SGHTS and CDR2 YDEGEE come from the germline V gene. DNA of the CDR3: TGTGCCAGCAGCTTAGGGTACAGGGGAACTAATGAAAAACTGTTTTTT. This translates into CASSLGYRGTNEKLFF.